Below are 27 T cell receptor beta chains sequenced from a single sample in a study of T-cell reconstitution after alpha-beta-depleted transplantation in children. Preparation of the TCRbeta library involved a method that used unique molecular identifiers. TCRdb analysed the PCR reads with MiXCR anew, one entry per CDR3 protein. The sample holds approximately 340,000 distinct CDR3 sequences, 10% to 13% seen once. The sample consisted of PBMCs from the stem cell graft donor, taken from the stem cell graft. The source of these receptors is a human donor who donated a stem cell graft to a child with acute lymphoblastic leukemia.

The chain couples TRBV12-3 or TRBV12-4 to TRBJ2-1; 8 nucleotides align to TRBD1. Trimming took 5 bases from V and 0 from J; bases not matched to a gene: 6. The CDR3 length is 16 residues. The CDR3 is CASSVGQESSYNEQFF. In DNA form, the CDR3 reads TGTGCCAGCAGTGTGGGACAGGAGAGCTCCTACAATGAGCAGTTCTTC.

Only a few counts were recorded for this clonotype. V gene TRBV18 combines with J gene TRBJ2-3; D might be TRBD2 (6 bases). Germline V gives CDR1 KGHSH, CDR2 LQKENI. The length of the CDR3 is 14 residues. Deletions cut 3 bases from V and 3 bases from J, with 10 bases between. CDR3 protein: CASSPRGFTDTQYF. For the CDR3, the DNA is TGTGCCAGCTCACCGCGGGGATTTACAGATACGCAGTATTTT.

The CDR3 DNA reads TGTGCCAGCAGCTCTTGGGCCGGAGAAAAACTGTTTTTT. This sequence encodes CASSSWAGEKLFF. The rearrangement joins TRBV7-2 to TRBJ1-4; D is unresolved. Trimming removed 4 bases from V and 8 bases from J, with 11 bases in between. There are 13 residues in the CDR3. Germline V gives CDR1 SGHTA, CDR2 FQGNSA.

V gene TRBV12-3 or TRBV12-4 combines with J gene TRBJ1-5; D unresolved. V was cut by 6 bases and J by 2 bases, with 11 bases left in between. CDR3 length: 14 residues. CDR3 sequence: CASSREGGNQPQHF. The DNA of the CDR3 is TGTGCCAGCAGCCGGGAGGGTGGCAATCAGCCCCAGCATTTT.

Turning to this clonotype: A much larger clone differs by one base, so this may be a read error. The rearrangement uses TRBV7-3 and TRBJ2-3, with D perhaps TRBD1 (5 bases). CDR1 SGHTA and CDR2 FQGTGA come from the germline V gene. This CDR3 is built from 13 residues. The CDR3 DNA reads as TGTGCCACCAGCTTAGGGGCCACAGATACGCAGTATTTT. This codes for CATSLGATDTQYF.

This clonotype occurred many times. V and J are TRBV6-2 or TRBV6-3 and TRBJ1-5; TRBD1 aligns across 10 bases. The CDR3 length is 16 residues. Trimming removed 5 bases from V and 0 bases from J; junction bases left unmatched: 4. Per the germline V gene, CDR1 is MNHEY and CDR2 is SVGEGT. CDR3 region: CASSQGQGDSNQPQHF. The CDR3 DNA follows: TGTGCCAGCAGTCAAGGACAGGGGGATAGCAATCAGCCCCAGCATTTT.

A few counts support this clonotype. The chain is built from TRBV29-1 and TRBJ1-4; D not resolved. CDR3 length: 13 amino acids. Trimming stripped 6 bases from V and 8 bases from J, with 16 bases between. Germline lookup yields CDR1 SQVTM and CDR2 ANQGSEA. CDR3 residues: CSVSIPDEEKLFF. Here the CDR3 DNA reads TGCAGCGTCTCCATTCCGGATGAGGAAAAACTGTTTTTT.

This clonotype was counted between two and nine times. The CDR3 loop reads CASSSPGQGSTGELFF. The CDR3 DNA reads as TGTGCCAGCAGCTCACCGGGACAGGGAAGCACCGGGGAGCTGTTTTTT. This chain links TRBV7-8 with TRBJ2-2; 9 bases are a match to TRBD1. V was clipped by 4 bases and J by 4 bases; unmatched bases: 7. The V gene's germline CDR1 is SGHVS and CDR2 FQNEAQ. This CDR3 is 16 amino acids long.

The chain joins TRBV7-2 to TRBJ2-3, with 9 positions matching TRBD2. The CDR3 has 15 residues. V gave up 2 bases and J gave up 3 bases; unmatched junction bases: 3. Germline values: CDR1 SGHTA, CDR2 FQGNSA. The chain's CDR3 is CASSLQGLATDTQYF. CDR3 coding DNA: TGTGCCAGCAGCTTACAGGGACTAGCAACAGATACGCAGTATTTT.

This clonotype was found a few times. DNA for the CDR3: TGTGCCAGCGCTTCACCGGGACTAGCGGTAGAAGAGACCCAGTACTTC. Protein product: CASASPGLAVEETQYF. This chain joins TRBV12-3 or TRBV12-4 and TRBJ2-5; TRBD2 matches 11 bases. The V and J ends lost 8 bases and 3 bases, in that order; junction bases with no gene match: 11. The CDR3 has 16 residues.

The chain has TRBV20-1 and TRBJ2-1; 9 positions agree with TRBD1. Germline V gene data show CDR1 as DFQATT and CDR2 as SNEGSKA (reference sequence). Trimming removed 0 bases from V and 5 bases from J; junction bases left unmatched: 5. CDR3 length equals 15 residues. CDR3 nucleotides: TGCAGTGCTAGAGAGTACAGGGGGCCCGACAATGAGCAGTTCTTC. This gives the protein CSAREYRGPDNEQFF.

There are many counts of this clonotype. The chain has TRBV5-1 and TRBJ1-1; possible D gene TRBD1, 5 bases. In germline, CDR1 is SGHRS, CDR2 YFSETQ. The CDR3 is made up of 15 amino acids. V was trimmed by 1 base and J by 1 base, leaving 11 bases between them. The CDR3 DNA reads TGCGCCAGCAGCTTGAGACAGAGCACGAACACTGAAGCTTTCTTT. It translates to CASSLRQSTNTEAFF.

V usage is TRBV27 and J usage is TRBJ2-7; D is undetermined. Per the germline V gene, CDR1 is MNHEY and CDR2 is SMNVEV (reference sequence). The CDR3 extends over 16 amino acids. Trimming cost V 8 bases and J 1 base, with 21 bases left between them. The CDR3 region has the DNA TGTGCCAGCGCCAACGTCGGGCAAAAGAAATCCTACGAGCAGTACTTC. Protein sequence: CASANVGQKKSYEQYF.

The sample holds a few counts of this clonotype. The gene calls are TRBV5-1 and TRBJ1-2; TRBD1 is a possible D gene (6 bases). V was pared by 4 bases and J by 4 bases, with 17 bases between. The germline gives CDR1 SGHRS, CDR2 YFSETQ. The CDR3 spans 15 residues. CDR3 DNA: TGCGCCAGCAGCCCCGAATCACAGGGCTCCTATGGCTACACCTTC. This translates into CASSPESQGSYGYTF.

CDR3 residues: CASRKTGPYGNQPQHF. CDR3 bases: TGTGCCAGCAGAAAGACAGGGCCCTATGGCAATCAGCCCCAGCATTTT. The chain employs TRBV28 and TRBJ1-5; TRBD1 matches at 7 bases. The length of the CDR3 is 16 residues. V was clipped by 6 bases and J by 2 bases; unmatched bases: 10. Germline CDR1 and CDR2: MDHEN and SYDVKM.

The J gene is TRBJ2-7, the V gene TRBV12-3 or TRBV12-4; maybe TRBD2 (5 bases). The CDR3 has 14 amino acids. Trimming stripped 3 bases from V and 4 bases from J, with 13 bases between. The chain's CDR3 is CASSFPLTGYEQYF. As DNA, the CDR3 is TGTGCCAGCAGTTTCCCACTAACGGGGTACGAGCAGTACTTC.

V usage is TRBV27 and J usage is TRBJ2-5; D is unclear. The CDR3 loop spans 12 amino acids. V was pared by 3 bases and J by 5 bases, with 7 bases between. The germline gives CDR1 MNHEY, CDR2 SMNVEV (reference sequence). The chain's CDR3 is CASSFEWETQYF. The CDR3 DNA reads TGTGCCAGCAGTTTCGAGTGGGAGACCCAGTACTTC.

The chain is built from TRBV3-1 and TRBJ1-1; D gene unclear. The V gene lost 1 base and the J gene lost 6 bases, with 6 bases spanning the gap. CDR1 and CDR2 from the germline V gene are LGHDT and YNNKEL (reference sequence). The CDR3 loop spans 12 amino acids. CDR3: CASSQGVAEAFF. CDR3 DNA: TGTGCCAGCAGCCAAGGGGTCGCTGAAGCTTTCTTT.

The rearrangement uses TRBV12-3 or TRBV12-4 and TRBJ2-1, with D unresolved. Deletions cut 3 bases from V and 5 bases from J, with 11 bases between. CDR3 length equals 14 residues. CDR3 sequence: CASSFLGIDNEQFF. The CDR3 DNA sequence: TGTGCCAGCAGTTTCTTGGGTATTGACAATGAGCAGTTCTTC.

This clonotype was recorded many times. The V and J genes are TRBV27 and TRBJ2-6; D uncertain. Germline CDR1 and CDR2: MNHEY and SMNVEV (reference sequence). The CDR3 runs to 16 residues. Trimming shortened V by 4 bases and J by 2 bases, and 12 bases separated the two germline ends. The CDR3 protein is CASSSRESPGANVLTF. The CDR3 DNA reads TGTGCCAGCAGTTCCAGAGAGTCCCCTGGGGCCAACGTCCTGACTTTC.

V and J are TRBV20-1 and TRBJ1-4, with D possibly matching TRBD1 (6 bases). The V end lost 3 bases, the J end lost 0 bases, and 17 bases lay between the germline ends. The germline CDR1 and CDR2 sequences are DFQATT and SNEGSKA (reference sequence). The CDR3 is made up of 17 amino acids. CDR3 bases: TGCAGTGCTAGGACCGATACAGGGACTGCAACTAATGAAAAACTGTTTTTT. Translation: CSARTDTGTATNEKLFF.

Only one count was recorded for this clonotype. This rearrangement joins TRBV29-1 to TRBJ2-7; D unclear. Germline loops: CDR1 SQVTM, CDR2 ANQGSEA. This CDR3 has 12 residues. The V end lost 4 bases, the J end lost 0 bases, and 7 bases lay between the germline ends. CDR3 DNA sequence: TGCAGCGTTGGCAGCTCCTCCTACGAGCAGTACTTC. Translating gives CSVGSSSYEQYF.

In its sample, this clonotype was seen a few times. CDR3 in DNA: TGTGCCAGCAGCTCGACCGACAGGGGGCTGGACAATGAGCAGTTCTTC. It is translated as CASSSTDRGLDNEQFF. The gene calls are TRBV11-1 and TRBJ2-1; 10 positions match TRBD1. V was clipped by 4 bases and J by 5 bases; unmatched bases: 8. The CDR3 runs 16 residues. CDR1 and CDR2 from the germline V gene are SGHAT and FQDESV (reference sequence).

This clonotype was found a few times. This CDR3 is CASSPRRNYGYTF. CDR3 bases: TGTGCCAGCAGCCCCCGACGGAATTATGGCTACACCTTC. The chain recombines TRBV3-1 with TRBJ1-2; D uncertain. CDR1 LGHDT and CDR2 YNNKEL come from the germline V gene (reference sequence). V lost 4 bases, J lost 5 bases, and 11 bases lay in between. The CDR3 runs to 13 residues.

In this sample, this clonotype turned up a few times. This rearrangement joins TRBV5-1 to TRBJ1-1; D gene uncertain. V was shortened by 5 bases and J by 1 base, with 18 bases between the two germline ends. CDR1 and CDR2 from the germline V gene are SGHRS and YFSETQ. The CDR3 runs to 16 residues. The DNA of the CDR3 is TGCGCCAGCAGGGGCAGGAAAATGGTTGAGAACACTGAAGCTTTCTTT. Translation: CASRGRKMVENTEAFF.

The chain uses TRBV5-5 and TRBJ1-1; 9 positions agree with TRBD1. Losses at the gene ends were 2 bases for V and 3 bases for J; bases not matched to a gene: 2. Germline V CDR1 and CDR2: SGHKS, YYEKEE (reference sequence). The CDR3 spans 14 residues. Written as DNA, the CDR3 is TGTGCCAGCAGCTTATGGACAGGGGACACTGAAGCTTTCTTT. Its translation is CASSLWTGDTEAFF.

This clonotype has just a few counts. The gene calls are TRBV27 and TRBJ1-5, with TRBD1 as a possible D gene (5 bases). V lost 6 bases to trimming and J lost 4 bases, with 7 bases between them. The germline V gene has CDR1 MNHEY and CDR2 SMNVEV (reference sequence). This CDR3 spans 12 amino acids. DNA for the CDR3: TGTGCCAGCAGGGGGACGAATCAGCCCCAGCATTTT. Translating it yields CASRGTNQPQHF.